The 23 T cell receptor beta chains reported below all come from one sample, sequenced in a study of shared clonotypes between healthy human individuals. TCRdb's table, derived via immunoSEQ multiplex PCR, lists solely in-frame clones and lacks some. The profile shows 90,000 to 120,000 clones, approximately 70% of them singletons. Material: memory CD8+ T cells sorted from blood. Subset in this sample: CD45RO+ cells pooled with CCR7-negative TemRA cells. The receptors were gathered from a woman in her 30s in good health.

This chain joins TRBV7-6 and TRBJ1-1; D is undetermined. Trimming left V 7 bases short and J 4 bases short, with 22 bases between. The CDR3 runs to 16 residues. Germline CDR1 SGHVS, CDR2 FNYEAQ. CDR3 protein: CASIIDRGATSTEAFF. The DNA of the CDR3 is TGTGCCAGCATCATAGACCGTGGCGCAACCTCCACTGAAGCTTTCTTT.

The chain links TRBV19 to TRBJ2-5; D call uncertain. The CDR3 contains 12 residues. Trimming removed 6 bases at V and 2 bases at J, with 7 bases between. The germline V gene encodes CDR1 LNHDA and CDR2 SQIVND (reference sequence). The CDR3 DNA is TGTGCCAGTAGCCCGGGTCAAGAGACCCAGTACTTC. Translation gives CASSPGQETQYF.

This clone came up a few times. This rearrangement joins TRBV5-1 to TRBJ2-1, with 10 bases lining up with TRBD2. Per the germline V gene, CDR1 is SGHRS and CDR2 is YFSETQ. CDR3 length: 18 residues. J gave up 1 base and V 1 base, and 8 bases lay outside the gene matches. The CDR3 nucleotides read TGCGCCAGCAGCTTGCGAGGGCTTAGCGGGAGGTCCTACAATGAGCAGTTCTTC. Its translation: CASSLRGLSGRSYNEQFF.

The chain combines TRBV28 with TRBJ2-4; D is unclear. V shed 3 bases and J shed 7 bases, with 16 bases lying between them. CDR1 and CDR2 from the germline V gene are MDHEN and SYDVKM. The CDR3 has 15 amino acids. DNA of the CDR3: TGTGCCAGCAGTTTGGGTTCAATGGGGTGGAACATTCAGTACTTC. Translated, it gives CASSLGSMGWNIQYF.

There are many counts of this clone. The chain is built from TRBV15 and TRBJ2-7, with 14 bases fitting TRBD2. In germline, CDR1 is LNHNV, CDR2 YYDKDF (reference sequence). This CDR3 has 15 amino acids. Trimming at V came to 3 bases and at J to 2 bases, leaving 0 bases not matched to a gene. CDR3 bases: TGTGCCACCAGCAGGGGACTAGCGGGAGCCTACGAGCAGTACTTC. Protein product: CATSRGLAGAYEQYF.

Turning to this clone: Given a far larger clone just one base away, this is likely a sequencing read error. The genes are TRBV6-4 and TRBJ2-1; TRBD1 might be the D (5 bases). V was shortened by 0 bases and J by 5 bases, with 5 bases between the two germline ends. Germline lookup yields CDR1 MRHNA and CDR2 SNTAGT. This CDR3 comprises 13 residues. CDR3 protein: CASSDSDNNEQFF. CDR3 bases: TGTGCCAGCAGTGACTCGGACAACAATGAGCAGTTCTTC.

The chain couples TRBV30 to TRBJ2-7; D remains ambiguous. The CDR3 loop spans 15 amino acids. The germline CDR1 and CDR2 sequences are GTSNPN and SVGIG (reference sequence). V lost 1 base to trimming and J lost 0 bases, with 13 bases between them. The CDR3 loop is CAWSGVGRNSYEQYF. As DNA, the CDR3 is TGTGCCTGGAGTGGGGTCGGTCGGAACTCCTACGAGCAGTACTTC.

This clone was seen repeatedly, ten times or more. CDR3 coding DNA: TGTGCCAGTATAAGCCAGGGTGGCAATCAGCCCCAGCATTTT. Amino acids: CASISQGGNQPQHF. The genes are TRBV19 and TRBJ1-5, with D perhaps matching TRBD1 (5 bases). V was cut by 7 bases and J by 2 bases, with 12 bases left in between. Germline V lookup: CDR1 LNHDA, CDR2 SQIVND (reference sequence). The CDR3 length is 14 residues. Complete variable domain (other parts from reference TRBV19 and TRBJ1-5): DGGITQSPKYLFRKEGQNVTLSCEQNLNHDAMYWYRQDPGQGLRLIYYSQIVNDFQKGDIAEGYSVSREKKESFPLTVTSAQKNPTAFYLCASISQGGNQPQHFGDGTRLSIL.

Ten or more counts support this clone. This chain links TRBV27 with TRBJ2-1, with D hard to call. The CDR3 has 14 residues. Germline V gene lookup returns CDR1 MNHEY and CDR2 SMNVEV (reference sequence). Trimming shortened V by 3 bases and J by 0 bases, and 6 bases separated the two germline ends. DNA of the CDR3: TGTGCCAGCAGTTTGAGCGTCTCCTACAATGAGCAGTTCTTC. It specifies CASSLSVSYNEQFF.

The chain uses TRBV10-3 and TRBJ1-1; weak D call: TRBD1 (6 bases). The germline V and J ends were trimmed by 3 bases and 8 bases, with 10 bases remaining between them. Germline CDR1 and CDR2: ENHRY and SYGVKD. The CDR3 runs 12 residues. CDR3 sequence (DNA): TGTGCCATCAGTGACCCTGACAGGGAAGCTTTCTTT. It is translated as CAISDPDREAFF.

The V call is TRBV5-1, the J call TRBJ2-5, with D perhaps given as TRBD1 or TRBD2 (5 bases each). The CDR3 is 13 residues long. Trimming removed 5 bases from V and 4 bases from J, with 12 bases in between. Germline lookup yields CDR1 SGHRS and CDR2 YFSETQ. CDR3 protein: CASRQSGPETQYF. DNA for the CDR3: TGCGCCAGCAGACAGTCGGGGCCAGAGACCCAGTACTTC.

This clone was recorded at least ten times. The same CDR3 is also encoded by other DNA sequences in this sample. The gene calls are TRBV6-6 and TRBJ2-1; D is perhaps TRBD2 (6 bases). CDR1 MNHNY and CDR2 SVGAGI come from the germline V gene (reference sequence). Trimming shortened V by 8 bases and J by 3 bases, and 8 bases separated the two germline ends. CDR3 length: 12 residues. The CDR3 nucleotides read TGTGCCAGCGGGGGACTCTACAATGAGCAGTTCTTC. Translation: CASGGLYNEQFF.

The chain carries TRBV4-1 and TRBJ1-2; weak D call: TRBD1 (6 bases). Germline V gene lookup returns CDR1 MGHRA and CDR2 YSYEKL. This CDR3 is 16 amino acids long. V was pared by 2 bases and J by 10 bases, with 23 bases between. The CDR3 bases are TGCGCCAGCAGCCAACGATCCAGGGGTTTAAATATCGTCTACACCTTC. Protein product: CASSQRSRGLNIVYTF.

The chain has TRBV5-1 and TRBJ2-7; TRBD2 might be the D (5 bases). V was cut by 4 bases and J by 2 bases, with 19 bases left in between. Germline V gives CDR1 SGHRS, CDR2 YFSETQ. The CDR3 has 16 amino acids. DNA for the CDR3: TGCGCCAGCAGCCCCGGCCGCTTCGAGGGAGCCTACGAGCAGTACTTC. Translating gives CASSPGRFEGAYEQYF.

This chain links TRBV7-9 with TRBJ2-3; 7 nucleotides line up with TRBD1. V gave up 4 bases and J gave up 1 base; unmatched junction bases: 14. The CDR3 loop spans 18 amino acids. Per the germline V gene, CDR1 is SEHNR and CDR2 is FQNEAQ (reference sequence). The CDR3 loop is CASSSTYLTGKGTDTQYF. The DNA for the CDR3 is TGTGCCAGCAGCTCCACCTACTTGACAGGGAAAGGCACAGATACGCAGTATTTT.

V gene TRBV6-4 combines with J gene TRBJ2-1; 9 nucleotides match TRBD2. CDR1 MRHNA and CDR2 SNTAGT come from the germline V gene. This CDR3 has 15 residues. Germline trimming cut 4 bases from V and 6 bases from J; bases unmatched to any gene: 7. In nucleotides, the CDR3 is TGTGCCAGCAGTGGGTCCGCGGGAGGGAGCAATGAGCAGTTCTTC. Translated, it gives CASSGSAGGSNEQFF.

The V call is TRBV6-5, the J call TRBJ2-7; 7 bases line up with TRBD1. V lost 7 bases, J lost 4 bases, and 4 bases stayed unmatched. Germline CDR1 reads MNHEY; CDR2 reads SVGAGI. The CDR3 runs 12 residues. The DNA for the CDR3 is TGTGCCAGCACCGGGGACAGATACGAGCAGTACTTC. Its protein is CASTGDRYEQYF.

This clone was seen a few times. V usage is TRBV13 and J usage is TRBJ2-5; 8 nucleotides align to TRBD2. V was pared by 5 bases and J by 11 bases, with 16 bases of the junction left unmatched. This CDR3 contains 15 residues. The germline gives CDR1 PRHDT, CDR2 FYEKMQ (reference sequence). CDR3 DNA: TGTGCCAGCAGCCCGCCGGGGAGCGGGGGCCGGGAGCAGTACTTC. Amino acids: CASSPPGSGGREQYF.

As regards this clone: Other DNA variants within this sample encode the same CDR3. The rearrangement joins TRBV9 to TRBJ2-2; possibly TRBD1 for D (5 bases). Germline values: CDR1 SGDLS, CDR2 YYNGEE. This CDR3 has 13 residues. The V end was cut by 1 base, the J end by 5 bases, with 6 bases between. CDR3 DNA sequence: TGTGCCAGCAGCGTACAGGGTACCGGGGAGCTGTTTTTT. Protein sequence: CASSVQGTGELFF.

This chain links TRBV6-4 with TRBJ1-2; tentatively, D is TRBD1 (5 bases). Deletions cut 2 bases from V and 2 bases from J, with 12 bases between. The length of the CDR3 is 15 residues. The germline gives CDR1 MRHNA, CDR2 SNTAGT. CDR3 protein: CASSDNPEGNYGYTF. The CDR3 DNA is TGTGCCAGCAGTGACAATCCCGAGGGGAACTATGGCTACACCTTC.

This chain links TRBV11-2 with TRBJ2-7; D might be TRBD1 or TRBD2, each matching 5 bases. This CDR3 has 14 amino acids. Trimming removed 3 bases from V and 7 bases from J, with 16 bases in between. Germline lookup yields CDR1 SGHAT and CDR2 FQNNGV. The CDR3, as DNA: TGTGCCAGCAGCTTCGGGACCAGCTGGGGAGAGCAGTACTTC. This gives the protein CASSFGTSWGEQYF.

This chain joins TRBV5-6 and TRBJ2-5; 7 bases fit TRBD2. The CDR3 loop spans 16 amino acids. V was clipped by 3 bases and J by 5 bases; unmatched bases: 13. Germline CDR1 reads SGHDT; CDR2 reads YYEEEE. CDR3 nucleotides: TGTGCCAGCAGCTCACGGAAGGCGGGAGAGTTGGAGACCCAGTACTTC. Its protein is CASSSRKAGELETQYF.

The CDR3 DNA sequence: TGTGCCAGCAGATTGCAAATTTGGGGAGAGACCCAGTACTTC. As protein: CASRLQIWGETQYF. The chain links TRBV4-2 to TRBJ2-5; D gene ambiguous. The CDR3 covers 14 residues. The germline V and J ends were trimmed by 6 bases and 4 bases, with 15 bases remaining between them. The germline V gene has CDR1 LGHNA and CDR2 YNFKEQ.